The clone carrying this TCR beta chain was detected once. Per the study methods: Amplification from reference gene primers served as the basis for estimated nucleated cell counts. Repertoires were generated with immunoSEQ multiplex PCR, while TCRdb's copy carries only in-frame clones and drops some. Clone size and V and J calls were adopted from that table, with D and trimming inferred from the DNA. Here the sample spans 40,000 to 55,000 clones, almost 85% being singletons. The CDR3 consists of 14 residues. CDR1 LNHDA and CDR2 SQIVND come from the germline V gene (reference sequence). Trimming shortened V by 4 bases and J by 0 bases, and 10 bases separated the two germline ends. The data were taken from a study of blood T cell repertoires in COVID-19. Study information: COVID-19 samples, acute and convalescent, were from the United States, Italy and Spain. Sources were T cells, B-cell-depleted T cells, or PBMCs; the material itself was cDNA or gDNA.

J is TRBJ2-7 and V is TRBV19; D may be TRBD2 (6 bases). Sequencing used peripheral blood. The TCR originated in a human donor in a cohort sampled during active COVID-19. CDR3 region: CASSNPGSSYEQYF. For the CDR3, the DNA is TGTGCCAGTAGTAACCCCGGGAGCTCCTACGAGCAGTACTTC. The entire variable domain, with the rest obtained from reference TRBV19 and TRBJ2-7, is as follows: DGGITQSPKYLFRKEGQNVTLSCEQNLNHDAMYWYRQDPGQGLRLIYYSQIVNDFQKGDIAEGYSVSREKKESFPLTVTSAQKNPTAFYLCASSNPGSSYEQYFGPGTRLTVT.